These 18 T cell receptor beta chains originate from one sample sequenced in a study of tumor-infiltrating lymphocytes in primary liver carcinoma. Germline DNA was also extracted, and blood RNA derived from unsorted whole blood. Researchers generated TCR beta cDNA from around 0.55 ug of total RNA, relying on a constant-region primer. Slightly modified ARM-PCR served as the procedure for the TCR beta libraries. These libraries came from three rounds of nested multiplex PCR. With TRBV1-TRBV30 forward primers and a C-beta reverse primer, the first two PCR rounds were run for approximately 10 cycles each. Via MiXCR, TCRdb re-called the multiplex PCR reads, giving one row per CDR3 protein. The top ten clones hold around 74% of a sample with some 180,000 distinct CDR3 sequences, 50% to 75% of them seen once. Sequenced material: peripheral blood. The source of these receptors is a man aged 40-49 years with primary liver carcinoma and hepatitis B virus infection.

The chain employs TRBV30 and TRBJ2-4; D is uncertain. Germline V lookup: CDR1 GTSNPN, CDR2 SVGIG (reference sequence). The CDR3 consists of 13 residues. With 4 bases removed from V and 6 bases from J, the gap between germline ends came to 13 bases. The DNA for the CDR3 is TGTGCCTGGACGAGAGAACCGGGAAACATTCAGTACTTC. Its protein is CAWTREPGNIQYF.

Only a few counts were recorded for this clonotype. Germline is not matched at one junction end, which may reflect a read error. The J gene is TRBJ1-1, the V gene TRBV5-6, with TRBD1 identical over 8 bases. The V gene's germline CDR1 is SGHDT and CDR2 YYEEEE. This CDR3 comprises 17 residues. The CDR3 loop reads CVSSLPPGQELNTEAFF. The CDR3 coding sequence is TGTGTCAGCAGCTTACCCCCGGGACAGGAGCTGAACACTGAAGCTTTCTTT.

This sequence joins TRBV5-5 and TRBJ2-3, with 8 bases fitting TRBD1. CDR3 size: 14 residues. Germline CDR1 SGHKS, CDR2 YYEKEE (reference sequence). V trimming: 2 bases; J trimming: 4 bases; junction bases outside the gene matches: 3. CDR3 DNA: TGTGCCAGCAGCTTTGGACAGGGACCAGATACGCAGTATTTT. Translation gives CASSFGQGPDTQYF.

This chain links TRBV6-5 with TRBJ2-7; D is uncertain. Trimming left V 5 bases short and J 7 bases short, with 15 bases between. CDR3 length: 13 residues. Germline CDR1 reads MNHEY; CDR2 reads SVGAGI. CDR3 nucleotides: TGTGCCAGCAGTAGCACCGGAACTCAGGAGCAGTACTTC. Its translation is CASSSTGTQEQYF.

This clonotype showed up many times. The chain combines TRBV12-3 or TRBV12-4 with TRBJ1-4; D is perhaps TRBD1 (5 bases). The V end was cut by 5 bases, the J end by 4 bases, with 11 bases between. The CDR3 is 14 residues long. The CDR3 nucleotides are TGTGCCAGCAGTGGGGCCGCGAATAATGAAAAACTGTTTTTT. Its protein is CASSGAANNEKLFF.

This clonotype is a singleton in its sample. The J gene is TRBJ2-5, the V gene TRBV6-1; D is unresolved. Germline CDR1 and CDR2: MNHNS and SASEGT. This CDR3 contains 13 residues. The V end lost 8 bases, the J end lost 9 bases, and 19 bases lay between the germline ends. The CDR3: CASDDRGDEAQYF. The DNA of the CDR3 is TGTGCCAGCGACGACCGAGGAGACGAGGCCCAGTACTTC.

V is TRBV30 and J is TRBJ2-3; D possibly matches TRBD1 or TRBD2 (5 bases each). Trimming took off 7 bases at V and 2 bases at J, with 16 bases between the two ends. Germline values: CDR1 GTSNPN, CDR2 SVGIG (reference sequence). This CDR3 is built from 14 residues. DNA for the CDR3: TGTGCCTCAAAGGGGAGATTCGACACAGATACGCAGTATTTT. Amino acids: CASKGRFDTDTQYF.

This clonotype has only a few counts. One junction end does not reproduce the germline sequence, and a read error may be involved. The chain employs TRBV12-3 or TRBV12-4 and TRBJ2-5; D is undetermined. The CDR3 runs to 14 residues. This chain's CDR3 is CASSTSVTQEAQYF. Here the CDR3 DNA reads TGTGCCAGCAGTACCTCAGTCACACAAGAGGCCCAGTACTTC.

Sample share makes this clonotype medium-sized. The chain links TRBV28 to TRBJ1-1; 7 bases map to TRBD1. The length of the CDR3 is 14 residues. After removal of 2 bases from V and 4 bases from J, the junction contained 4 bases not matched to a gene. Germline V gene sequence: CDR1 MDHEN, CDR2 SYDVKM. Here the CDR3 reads CASSLPTGVTEAFF. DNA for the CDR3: TGTGCCAGCAGTTTACCCACAGGGGTCACTGAAGCTTTCTTT.

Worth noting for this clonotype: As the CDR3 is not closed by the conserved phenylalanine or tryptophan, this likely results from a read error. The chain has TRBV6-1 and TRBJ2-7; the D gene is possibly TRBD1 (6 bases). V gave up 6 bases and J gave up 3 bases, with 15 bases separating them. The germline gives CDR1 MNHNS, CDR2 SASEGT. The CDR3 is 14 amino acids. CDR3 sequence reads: CASSATTGIYEQYL. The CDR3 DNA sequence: TGTGCCAGCAGCGCCACTACAGGGATCTACGAGCAGTACCTC.

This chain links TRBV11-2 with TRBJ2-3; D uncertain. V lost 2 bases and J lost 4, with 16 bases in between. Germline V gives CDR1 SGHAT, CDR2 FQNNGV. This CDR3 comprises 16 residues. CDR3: CASSLPVISRADTQYF. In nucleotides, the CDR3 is TGTGCCAGCAGCTTACCCGTGATTAGCCGGGCAGATACGCAGTATTTT. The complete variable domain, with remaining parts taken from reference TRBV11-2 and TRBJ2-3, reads EAGVAQSPRYKIIEKRQSVAFWCNPISGHATLYWYQQILGQGPKLLIQFQNNGVVDDSQLPKDRFSAERLKGVDSTLKIQPAKLEDSAVYLCASSLPVISRADTQYFGPGTRLTVL.

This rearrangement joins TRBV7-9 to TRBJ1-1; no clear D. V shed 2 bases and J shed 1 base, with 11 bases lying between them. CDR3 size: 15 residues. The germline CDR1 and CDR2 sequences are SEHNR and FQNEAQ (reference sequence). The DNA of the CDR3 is TGTGCCAGCAGCTTATATCCGTCCCCGAACACTGAAGCTTTCTTT. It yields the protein CASSLYPSPNTEAFF. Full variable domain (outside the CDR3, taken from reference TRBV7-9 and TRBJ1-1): DTGVSQNPRHKITKRGQNVTFRCDPISEHNRLYWYRQTLGQGPEFLTYFQNEAQLEKSRLLSDRFSAERPKGSFSTLEIQRTEQGDSAMYLCASSLYPSPNTEAFFGQGTRLTVV.

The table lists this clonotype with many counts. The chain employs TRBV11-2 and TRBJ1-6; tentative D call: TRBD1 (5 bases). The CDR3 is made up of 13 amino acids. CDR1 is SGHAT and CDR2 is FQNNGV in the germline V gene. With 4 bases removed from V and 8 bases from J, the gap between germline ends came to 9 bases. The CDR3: CASSYQGDSPLHF. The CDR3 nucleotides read TGTGCCAGCAGCTACCAGGGCGATTCACCCCTCCACTTT.

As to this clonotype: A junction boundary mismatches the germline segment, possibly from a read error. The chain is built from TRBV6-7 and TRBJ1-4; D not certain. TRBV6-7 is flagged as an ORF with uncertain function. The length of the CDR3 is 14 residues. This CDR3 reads CVSNPGRSDEKLFF. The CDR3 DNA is TGTGTCAGCAACCCCGGTAGATCGGATGAAAAACTGTTTTTT.

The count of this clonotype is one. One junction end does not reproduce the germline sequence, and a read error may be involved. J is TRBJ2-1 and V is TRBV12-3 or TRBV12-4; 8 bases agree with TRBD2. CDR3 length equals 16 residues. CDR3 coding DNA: TGTACCAGCAGTTTAGCTGGGGGGACTAGTGGTATTGCGCAGTTCTTC. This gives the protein CTSSLAGGTSGIAQFF.

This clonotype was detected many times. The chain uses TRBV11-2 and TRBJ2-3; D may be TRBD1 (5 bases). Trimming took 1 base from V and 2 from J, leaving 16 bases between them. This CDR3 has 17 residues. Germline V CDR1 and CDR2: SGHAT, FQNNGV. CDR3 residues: CASSLVGRASVTDTQYF. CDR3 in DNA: TGTGCCAGCAGCTTAGTTGGCAGGGCAAGCGTCACAGATACGCAGTATTTT.

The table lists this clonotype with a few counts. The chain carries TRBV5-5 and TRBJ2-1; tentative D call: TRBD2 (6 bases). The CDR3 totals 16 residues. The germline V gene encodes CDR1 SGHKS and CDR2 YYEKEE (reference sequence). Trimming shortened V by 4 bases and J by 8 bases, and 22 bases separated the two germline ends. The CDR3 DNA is TGTGCCAGCAGCCAAACCTCGGACTATATGGTCTATGAGCAGTTCTTC. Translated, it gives CASSQTSDYMVYEQFF.

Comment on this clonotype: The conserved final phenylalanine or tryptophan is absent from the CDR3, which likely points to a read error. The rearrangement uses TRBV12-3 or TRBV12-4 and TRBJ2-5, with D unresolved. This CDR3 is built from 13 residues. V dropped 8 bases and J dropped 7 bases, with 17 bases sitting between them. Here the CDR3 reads CASGQSCRGTQYS. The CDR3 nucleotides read TGTGCCAGCGGGCAGTCTTGTCGAGGGACCCAGTACTCC.